Included here is one TCR beta chain sequence, with context. Here immunoSEQ multiplex PCR was the method, and the copy in TCRdb shows in-frame clones only, minus some. Altogether roughly 41,000 clones are present, less than 95% being singletons, with the ten largest covering 1.7%. This entry comes from a study of T cell changes during pregnancy in multiple sclerosis. Germline CDR1 reads SGHRS; CDR2 reads YFSETQ. The ends lost 3 bases at V and 3 bases at J; junction bases unmatched: 6. CDR3 length equals 15 residues. The material was peripheral blood, obtained in the third trimester of pregnancy. The chain recombines TRBV5-1 with TRBJ2-3, with 8 bases identical to TRBD2. The receptor was isolated from a female donor with multiple sclerosis, enrolled in a pregnancy study. The CDR3 DNA is TGCGCCAGCAGCTACGGGAGCGGGAGAACAGATACGCAGTATTTT. As protein: CASSYGSGRTDTQYF. The complete variable domain, with remaining parts taken from reference TRBV5-1 and TRBJ2-3, reads KAGVTQTPRYLIKTRGQQVTLSCSPISGHRSVSWYQQTPGQGLQFLFEYFSETQRNKGNFPGRFSGRQFSNSRSEMNVSTLELGDSALYLCASSYGSGRTDTQYFGPGTRLTVL.